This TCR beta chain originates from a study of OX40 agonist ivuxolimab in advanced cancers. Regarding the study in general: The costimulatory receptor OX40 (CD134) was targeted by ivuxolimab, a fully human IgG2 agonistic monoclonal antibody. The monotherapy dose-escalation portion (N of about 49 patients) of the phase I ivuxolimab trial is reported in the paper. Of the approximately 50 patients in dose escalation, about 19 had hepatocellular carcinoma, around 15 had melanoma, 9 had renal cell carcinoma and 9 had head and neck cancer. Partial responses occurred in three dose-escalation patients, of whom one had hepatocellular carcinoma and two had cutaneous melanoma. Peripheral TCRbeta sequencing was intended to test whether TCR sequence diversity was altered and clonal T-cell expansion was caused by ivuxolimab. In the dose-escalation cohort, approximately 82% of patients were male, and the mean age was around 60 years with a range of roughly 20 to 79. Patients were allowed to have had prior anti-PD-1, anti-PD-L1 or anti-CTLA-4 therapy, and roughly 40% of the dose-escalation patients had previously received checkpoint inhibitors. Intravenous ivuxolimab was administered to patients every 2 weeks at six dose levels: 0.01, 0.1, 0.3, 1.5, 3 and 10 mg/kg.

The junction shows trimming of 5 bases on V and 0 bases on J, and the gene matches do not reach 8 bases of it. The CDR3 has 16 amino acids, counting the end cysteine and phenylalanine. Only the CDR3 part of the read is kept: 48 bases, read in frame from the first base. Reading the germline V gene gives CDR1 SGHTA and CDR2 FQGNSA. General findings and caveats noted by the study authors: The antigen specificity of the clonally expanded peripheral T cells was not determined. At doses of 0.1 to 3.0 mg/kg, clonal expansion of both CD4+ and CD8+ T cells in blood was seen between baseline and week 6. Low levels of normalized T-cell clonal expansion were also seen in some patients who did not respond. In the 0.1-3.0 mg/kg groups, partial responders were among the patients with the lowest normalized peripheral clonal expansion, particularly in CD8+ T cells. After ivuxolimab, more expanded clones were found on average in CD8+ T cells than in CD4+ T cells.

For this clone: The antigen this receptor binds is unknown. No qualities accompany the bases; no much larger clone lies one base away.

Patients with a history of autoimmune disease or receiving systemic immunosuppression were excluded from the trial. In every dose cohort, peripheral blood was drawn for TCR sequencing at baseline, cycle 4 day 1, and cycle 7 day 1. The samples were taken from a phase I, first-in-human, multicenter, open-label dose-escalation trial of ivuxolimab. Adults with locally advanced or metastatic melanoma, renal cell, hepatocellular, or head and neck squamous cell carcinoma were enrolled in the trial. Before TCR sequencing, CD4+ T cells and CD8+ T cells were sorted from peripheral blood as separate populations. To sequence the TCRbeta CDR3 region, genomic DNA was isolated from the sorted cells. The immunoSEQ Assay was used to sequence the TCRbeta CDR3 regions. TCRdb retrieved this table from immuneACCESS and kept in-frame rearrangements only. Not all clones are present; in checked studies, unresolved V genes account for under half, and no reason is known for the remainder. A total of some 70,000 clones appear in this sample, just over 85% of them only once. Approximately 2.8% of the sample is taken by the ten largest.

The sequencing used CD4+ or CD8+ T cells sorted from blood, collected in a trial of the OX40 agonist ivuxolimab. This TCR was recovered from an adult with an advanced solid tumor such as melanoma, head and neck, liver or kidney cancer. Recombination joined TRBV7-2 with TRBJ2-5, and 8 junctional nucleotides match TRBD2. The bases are TGTGCCAGCAGCCGAACCGCTAGCGGGTACCAAGAGACCCAGTACTTC. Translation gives CASSRTASGYQETQYF. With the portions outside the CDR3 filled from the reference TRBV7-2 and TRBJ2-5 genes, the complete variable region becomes GAGVSQSPSNKVTEKGKDVELRCDPISGHTALYWYRQSLGQGLEFLIYFQGNSAPDKSGLPSDRFSAERTGGSVSTLTIQRTQQEDSAVYLCASSRTASGYQETQYFGPGTRLLVL.